The entry below gives a single TCR beta chain sequence along with its context. Germline V gene sequence: CDR1 MNHNY, CDR2 SVGAGI (reference sequence). V dropped 0 bases and J dropped 3; count of bases not matched to a gene: 4. This CDR3 region has 16 residues. The data derive from a study of T cell changes during pregnancy in multiple sclerosis. The assay was immunoSEQ multiplex PCR, and TCRdb's table has in-frame clones only and misses some. The data show nearly 70,000 clones, 90% to 95% seen once. Sequences were derived from peripheral blood, sampled in the second trimester of pregnancy. This TCR came from a female donor in good health, enrolled as a control in a pregnancy study. The chain links TRBV6-6 to TRBJ2-3, with TRBD2 matching 9 bases. Written as DNA, the CDR3 is TGTGCCAGCAGTTACTCCGGGGCGGGAGGGACAGATACGCAGTATTTT. This gives the protein CASSYSGAGGTDTQYF.